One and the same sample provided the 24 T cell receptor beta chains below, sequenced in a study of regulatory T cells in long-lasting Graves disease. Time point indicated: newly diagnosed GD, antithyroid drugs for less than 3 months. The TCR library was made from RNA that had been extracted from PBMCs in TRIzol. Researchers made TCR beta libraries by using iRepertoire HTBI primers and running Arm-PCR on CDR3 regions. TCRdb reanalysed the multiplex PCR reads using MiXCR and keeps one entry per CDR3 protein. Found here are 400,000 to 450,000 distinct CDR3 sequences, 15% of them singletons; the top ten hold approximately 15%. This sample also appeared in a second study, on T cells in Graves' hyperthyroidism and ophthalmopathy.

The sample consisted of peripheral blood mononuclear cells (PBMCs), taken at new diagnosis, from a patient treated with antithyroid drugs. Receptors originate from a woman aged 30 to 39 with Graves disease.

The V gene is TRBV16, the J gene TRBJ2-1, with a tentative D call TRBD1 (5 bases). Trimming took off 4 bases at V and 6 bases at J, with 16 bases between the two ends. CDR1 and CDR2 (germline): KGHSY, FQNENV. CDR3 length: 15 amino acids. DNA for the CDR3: TGTGCCAGCAGCCCTCCCGGGCAGGGTTTCAATGAGCAGTTCTTC. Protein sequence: CASSPPGQGFNEQFF.

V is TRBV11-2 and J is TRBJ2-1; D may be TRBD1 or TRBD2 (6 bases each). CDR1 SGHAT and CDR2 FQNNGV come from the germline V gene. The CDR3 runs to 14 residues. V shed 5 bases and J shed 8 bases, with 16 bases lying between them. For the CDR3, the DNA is TGTGCCAGCAGCAGGGGGACTTTGCGCGATGAGCAGTTCTTC. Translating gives CASSRGTLRDEQFF.

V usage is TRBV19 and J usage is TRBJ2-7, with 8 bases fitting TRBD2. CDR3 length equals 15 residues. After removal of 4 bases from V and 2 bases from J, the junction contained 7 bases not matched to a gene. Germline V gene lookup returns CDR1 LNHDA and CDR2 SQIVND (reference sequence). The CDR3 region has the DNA TGTGCCAGTAGTACCGGGGGGGCTCCGGCCTACGAGCAGTACTTC. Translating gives CASSTGGAPAYEQYF.

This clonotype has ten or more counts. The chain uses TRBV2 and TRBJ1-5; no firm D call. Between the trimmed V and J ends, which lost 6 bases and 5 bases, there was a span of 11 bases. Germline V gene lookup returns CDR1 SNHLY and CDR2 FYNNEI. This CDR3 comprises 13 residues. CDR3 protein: CASSDDLDQPQHF. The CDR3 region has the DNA TGTGCCAGCAGCGACGACCTTGATCAGCCCCAGCATTTT.

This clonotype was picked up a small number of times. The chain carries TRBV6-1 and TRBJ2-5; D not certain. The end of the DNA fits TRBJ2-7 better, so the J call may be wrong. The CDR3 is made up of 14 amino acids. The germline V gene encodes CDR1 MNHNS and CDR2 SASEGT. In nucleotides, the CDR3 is TGTGCCAGCAGCGGTGCGAATCCTCTCTCCGAGCAGTACTTC. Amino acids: CASSGANPLSEQYF.

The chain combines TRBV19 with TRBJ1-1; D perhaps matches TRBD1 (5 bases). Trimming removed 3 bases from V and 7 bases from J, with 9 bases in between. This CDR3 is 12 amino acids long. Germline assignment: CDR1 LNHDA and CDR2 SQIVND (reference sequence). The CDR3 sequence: CASSIWGLEAFF. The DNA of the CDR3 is TGTGCCAGTAGTATTTGGGGCCTTGAAGCTTTCTTT.

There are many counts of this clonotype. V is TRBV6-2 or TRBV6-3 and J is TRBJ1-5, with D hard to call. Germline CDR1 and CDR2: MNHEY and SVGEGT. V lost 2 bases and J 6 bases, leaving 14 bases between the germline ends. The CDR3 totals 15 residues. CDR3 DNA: TGTGCCAGCAGTTACACCAGCGGGGATGCTCAGCCCCAGCATTTT. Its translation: CASSYTSGDAQPQHF.

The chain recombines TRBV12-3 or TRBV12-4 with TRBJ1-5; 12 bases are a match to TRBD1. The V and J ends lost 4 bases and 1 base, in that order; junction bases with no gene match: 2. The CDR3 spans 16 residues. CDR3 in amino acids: CASSWDRGLSNQPQHF. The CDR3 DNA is TGTGCCAGCAGTTGGGACAGGGGGCTCAGCAATCAGCCCCAGCATTTT.

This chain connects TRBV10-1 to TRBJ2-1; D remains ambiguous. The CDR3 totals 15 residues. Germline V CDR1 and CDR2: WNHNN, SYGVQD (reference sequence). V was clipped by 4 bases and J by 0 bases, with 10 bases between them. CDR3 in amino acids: CASSVQKHSYNEQFF. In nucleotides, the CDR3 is TGCGCCAGCAGTGTCCAGAAACACTCCTACAATGAGCAGTTCTTC.

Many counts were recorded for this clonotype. The CDR3 spells CASSALGGSSYNEQFF. For the CDR3, the DNA is TGTGCCAGCAGCGCACTAGGCGGGAGTTCCTACAATGAGCAGTTCTTC. The chain has TRBV7-9 and TRBJ2-1; 7 nucleotides line up with TRBD2. Trimming at V came to 5 bases and at J to 1 base, leaving 8 bases not matched to a gene. The CDR3 spans 16 residues. Looked up from germline, CDR1 is SEHNR and CDR2 is FQNEAQ (reference sequence).

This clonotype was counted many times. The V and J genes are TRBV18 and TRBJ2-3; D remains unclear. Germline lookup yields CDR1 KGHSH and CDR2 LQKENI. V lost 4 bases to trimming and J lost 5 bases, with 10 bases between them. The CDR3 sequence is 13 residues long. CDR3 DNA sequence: TGTGCCAGCTCACACAACAGTGGAGATACGCAGTATTTT. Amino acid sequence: CASSHNSGDTQYF.

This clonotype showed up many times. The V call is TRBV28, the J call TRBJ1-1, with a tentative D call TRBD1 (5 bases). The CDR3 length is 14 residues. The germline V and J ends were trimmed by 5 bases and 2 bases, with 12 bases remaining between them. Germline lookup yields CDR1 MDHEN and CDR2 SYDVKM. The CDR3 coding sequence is TGTGCCAGCAGTCTAGGGACGTCTAACACTGAAGCTTTCTTT. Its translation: CASSLGTSNTEAFF.

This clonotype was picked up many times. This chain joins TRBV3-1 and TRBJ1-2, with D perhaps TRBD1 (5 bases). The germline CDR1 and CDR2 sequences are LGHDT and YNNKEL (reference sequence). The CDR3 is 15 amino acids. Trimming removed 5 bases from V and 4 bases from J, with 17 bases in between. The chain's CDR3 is CASSYGTPDPYGYTF. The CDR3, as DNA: TGTGCCAGCAGCTACGGGACCCCTGATCCCTATGGCTACACCTTC. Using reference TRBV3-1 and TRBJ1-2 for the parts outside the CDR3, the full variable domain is DTAVSQTPKYLVTQMGNDKSIKCEQNLGHDTMYWYKQDSKKFLKIMFSYNNKELIINETVPNRFSPKSPDKAHLNLHINSLELGDSAVYFCASSYGTPDPYGYTFGSGTRLTVV.

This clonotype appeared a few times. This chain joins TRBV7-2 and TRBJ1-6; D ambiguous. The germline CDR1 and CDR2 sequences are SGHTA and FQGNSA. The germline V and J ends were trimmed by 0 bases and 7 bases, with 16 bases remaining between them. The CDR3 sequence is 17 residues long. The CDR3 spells CASSLALGWVENSPLHF. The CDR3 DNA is TGTGCCAGCAGCTTAGCTTTAGGGTGGGTGGAGAATTCACCCCTCCACTTT. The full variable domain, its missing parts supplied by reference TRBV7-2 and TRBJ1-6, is GAGVSQSPSNKVTEKGKDVELRCDPISGHTALYWYRQSLGQGLEFLIYFQGNSAPDKSGLPSDRFSAERTGGSVSTLTIQRTQQEDSAVYLCASSLALGWVENSPLHFGNGTRLTVT.

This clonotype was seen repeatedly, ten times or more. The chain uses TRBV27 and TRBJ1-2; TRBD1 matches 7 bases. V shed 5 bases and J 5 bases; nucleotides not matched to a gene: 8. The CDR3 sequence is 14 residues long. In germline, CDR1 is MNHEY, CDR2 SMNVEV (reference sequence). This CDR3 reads CASSDTGVRYGYTF. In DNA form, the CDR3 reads TGTGCCAGCAGTGATACAGGGGTTAGGTATGGCTACACCTTC.

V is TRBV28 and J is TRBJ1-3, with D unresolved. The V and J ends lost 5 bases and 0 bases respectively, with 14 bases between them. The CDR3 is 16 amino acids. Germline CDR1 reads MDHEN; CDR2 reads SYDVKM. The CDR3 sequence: CASSLPPYGSGNTIYF. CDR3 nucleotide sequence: TGTGCCAGCAGTCTTCCCCCATATGGCTCTGGAAACACCATATATTTT.

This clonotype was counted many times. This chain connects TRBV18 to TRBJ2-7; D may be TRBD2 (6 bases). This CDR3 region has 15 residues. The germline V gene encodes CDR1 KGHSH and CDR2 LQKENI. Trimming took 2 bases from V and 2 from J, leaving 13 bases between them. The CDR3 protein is CASSPSGGSTYEQYF. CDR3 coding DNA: TGTGCCAGCTCACCATCCGGGGGAAGCACCTACGAGCAGTACTTC.

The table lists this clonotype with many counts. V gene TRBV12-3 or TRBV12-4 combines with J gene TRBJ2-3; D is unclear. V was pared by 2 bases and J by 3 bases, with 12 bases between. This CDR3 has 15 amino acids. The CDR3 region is CASSLRSGLTDTQYF. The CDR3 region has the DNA TGTGCCAGCAGTTTAAGGTCAGGTTTGACAGATACGCAGTATTTT.

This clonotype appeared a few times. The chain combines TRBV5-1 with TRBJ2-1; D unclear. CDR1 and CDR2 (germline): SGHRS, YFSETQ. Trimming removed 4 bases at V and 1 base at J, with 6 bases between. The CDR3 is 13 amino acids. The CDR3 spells CASSLVSYNEQFF. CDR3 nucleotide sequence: TGCGCCAGCAGCCTCGTTTCCTACAATGAGCAGTTCTTC. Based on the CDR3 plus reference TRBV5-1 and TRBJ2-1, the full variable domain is KAGVTQTPRYLIKTRGQQVTLSCSPISGHRSVSWYQQTPGQGLQFLFEYFSETQRNKGNFPGRFSGRQFSNSRSEMNVSTLELGDSALYLCASSLVSYNEQFFGPGTRLTVL.

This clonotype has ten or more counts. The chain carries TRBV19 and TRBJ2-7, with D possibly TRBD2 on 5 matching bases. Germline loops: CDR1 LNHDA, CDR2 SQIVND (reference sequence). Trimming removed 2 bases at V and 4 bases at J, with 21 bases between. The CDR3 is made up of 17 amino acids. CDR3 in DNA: TGTGCCAGTAGTATAACGATCTTCTGGGGAGTCGAGTACGAGCAGTACTTC. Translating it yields CASSITIFWGVEYEQYF. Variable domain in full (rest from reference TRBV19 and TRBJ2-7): DGGITQSPKYLFRKEGQNVTLSCEQNLNHDAMYWYRQDPGQGLRLIYYSQIVNDFQKGDIAEGYSVSREKKESFPLTVTSAQKNPTAFYLCASSITIFWGVEYEQYFGPGTRLTVT.

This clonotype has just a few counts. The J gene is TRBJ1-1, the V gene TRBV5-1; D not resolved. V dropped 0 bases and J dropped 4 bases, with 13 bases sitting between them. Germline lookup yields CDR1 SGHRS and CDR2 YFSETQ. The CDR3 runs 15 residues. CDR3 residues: CASSLVFGVRTEAFF. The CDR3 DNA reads TGCGCCAGCAGCTTGGTTTTTGGGGTTCGCACTGAAGCTTTCTTT. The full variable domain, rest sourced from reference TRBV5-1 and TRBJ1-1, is KAGVTQTPRYLIKTRGQQVTLSCSPISGHRSVSWYQQTPGQGLQFLFEYFSETQRNKGNFPGRFSGRQFSNSRSEMNVSTLELGDSALYLCASSLVFGVRTEAFFGQGTRLTVV.

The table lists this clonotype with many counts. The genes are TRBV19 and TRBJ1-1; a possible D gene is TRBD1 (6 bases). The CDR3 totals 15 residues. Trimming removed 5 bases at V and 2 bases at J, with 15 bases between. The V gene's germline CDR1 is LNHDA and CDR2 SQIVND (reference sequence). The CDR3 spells CASSGAGVANTEAFF. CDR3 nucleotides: TGTGCCAGTAGTGGCGCAGGGGTAGCCAACACTGAAGCTTTCTTT.

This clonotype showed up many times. CDR3 nucleotide sequence: TGCAGTGCTAGAGATGGAGGGACTAGCGGGAGATCGCAGTATTTT. Amino acid sequence: CSARDGGTSGRSQYF. This chain joins TRBV20-1 and TRBJ2-3; the match to TRBD2 covers 14 bases. This CDR3 is 15 amino acids long. The germline CDR1 and CDR2 sequences are DFQATT and SNEGSKA (reference sequence). V was clipped by 0 bases and J by 10 bases; unmatched bases: 6.

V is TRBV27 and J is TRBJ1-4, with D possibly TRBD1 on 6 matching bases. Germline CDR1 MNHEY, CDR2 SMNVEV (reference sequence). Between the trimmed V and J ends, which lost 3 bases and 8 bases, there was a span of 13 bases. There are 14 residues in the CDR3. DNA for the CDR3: TGTGCCAGCAGTTTCGGGAGGGGGGGAGAAAAACTGTTTTTT. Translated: CASSFGRGGEKLFF.